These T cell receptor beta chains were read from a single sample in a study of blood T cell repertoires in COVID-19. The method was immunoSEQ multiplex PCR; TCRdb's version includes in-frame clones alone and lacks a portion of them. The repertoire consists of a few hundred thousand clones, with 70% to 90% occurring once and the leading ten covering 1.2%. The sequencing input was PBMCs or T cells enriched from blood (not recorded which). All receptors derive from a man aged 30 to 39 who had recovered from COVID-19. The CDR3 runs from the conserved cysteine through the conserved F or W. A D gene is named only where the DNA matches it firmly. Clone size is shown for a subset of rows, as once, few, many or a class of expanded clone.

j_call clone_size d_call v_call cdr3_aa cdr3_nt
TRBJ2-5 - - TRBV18 CASSPQPGGETQYF TGTGCCAGCTCACCACAGCCTGGGGGGGAGACCCAGTACTTC
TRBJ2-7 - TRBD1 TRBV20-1 CSASWDRLYEQYF TGCAGTGCTAGTTGGGACAGACTATACGAGCAGTACTTC
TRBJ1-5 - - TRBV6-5 CASSNGTPRGQPQHF TGTGCCAGCAGTAACGGGACACCCCGTGGGCAGCCCCAGCATTTT
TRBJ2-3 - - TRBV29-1 CSVGARGGTDTQYF TGCAGCGTTGGAGCCAGGGGCGGGACAGATACGCAGTATTTT
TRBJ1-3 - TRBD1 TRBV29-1 CSVVDRAPGNTIYF TGCAGCGTTGTCGACAGGGCCCCTGGAAACACCATATATTTT
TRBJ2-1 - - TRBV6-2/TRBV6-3 CASSPAVRSYNEQFF TGTGCCAGCAGCCCGGCCGTGAGGTCCTACAATGAGCAGTTCTTC
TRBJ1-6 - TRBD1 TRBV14 CASSRRPQSTGLDSPLHF TGTGCCAGCAGCCGACGCCCCCAATCGACAGGGTTGGACTCACCCCTCCACTTT
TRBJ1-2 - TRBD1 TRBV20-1 CSASGTGIDYGYTF TGCAGTGCTAGTGGGACAGGGATCGACTATGGCTACACCTTC
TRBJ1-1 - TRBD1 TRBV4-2 CASSQMTGGWNTEAFF TGTGCCAGCAGCCAAATGACAGGGGGCTGGAACACTGAAGCTTTCTTT
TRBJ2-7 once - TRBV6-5 CASRTGVSSYEQYF TGTGCCAGCAGGACAGGAGTTAGCTCCTACGAGCAGTACTTC
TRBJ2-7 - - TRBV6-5 CASSVLSYEQYF TGTGCCAGCAGCGTCCTCTCCTACGAGCAGTACTTC
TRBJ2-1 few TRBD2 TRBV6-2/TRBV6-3 CASSSLAGVYDEQFF TGTGCCAGCAGTAGTCTAGCGGGAGTGTATGATGAGCAGTTCTTC
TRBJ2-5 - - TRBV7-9 CASSFDRPYQETQYF TGTGCCAGCAGCTTCGACAGGCCCTACCAAGAGACCCAGTACTTC
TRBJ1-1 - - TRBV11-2 CASSLDHIRTSDTEAFF TGTGCCAGCAGCTTAGATCACATCAGGACAAGCGATACTGAAGCTTTCTTT